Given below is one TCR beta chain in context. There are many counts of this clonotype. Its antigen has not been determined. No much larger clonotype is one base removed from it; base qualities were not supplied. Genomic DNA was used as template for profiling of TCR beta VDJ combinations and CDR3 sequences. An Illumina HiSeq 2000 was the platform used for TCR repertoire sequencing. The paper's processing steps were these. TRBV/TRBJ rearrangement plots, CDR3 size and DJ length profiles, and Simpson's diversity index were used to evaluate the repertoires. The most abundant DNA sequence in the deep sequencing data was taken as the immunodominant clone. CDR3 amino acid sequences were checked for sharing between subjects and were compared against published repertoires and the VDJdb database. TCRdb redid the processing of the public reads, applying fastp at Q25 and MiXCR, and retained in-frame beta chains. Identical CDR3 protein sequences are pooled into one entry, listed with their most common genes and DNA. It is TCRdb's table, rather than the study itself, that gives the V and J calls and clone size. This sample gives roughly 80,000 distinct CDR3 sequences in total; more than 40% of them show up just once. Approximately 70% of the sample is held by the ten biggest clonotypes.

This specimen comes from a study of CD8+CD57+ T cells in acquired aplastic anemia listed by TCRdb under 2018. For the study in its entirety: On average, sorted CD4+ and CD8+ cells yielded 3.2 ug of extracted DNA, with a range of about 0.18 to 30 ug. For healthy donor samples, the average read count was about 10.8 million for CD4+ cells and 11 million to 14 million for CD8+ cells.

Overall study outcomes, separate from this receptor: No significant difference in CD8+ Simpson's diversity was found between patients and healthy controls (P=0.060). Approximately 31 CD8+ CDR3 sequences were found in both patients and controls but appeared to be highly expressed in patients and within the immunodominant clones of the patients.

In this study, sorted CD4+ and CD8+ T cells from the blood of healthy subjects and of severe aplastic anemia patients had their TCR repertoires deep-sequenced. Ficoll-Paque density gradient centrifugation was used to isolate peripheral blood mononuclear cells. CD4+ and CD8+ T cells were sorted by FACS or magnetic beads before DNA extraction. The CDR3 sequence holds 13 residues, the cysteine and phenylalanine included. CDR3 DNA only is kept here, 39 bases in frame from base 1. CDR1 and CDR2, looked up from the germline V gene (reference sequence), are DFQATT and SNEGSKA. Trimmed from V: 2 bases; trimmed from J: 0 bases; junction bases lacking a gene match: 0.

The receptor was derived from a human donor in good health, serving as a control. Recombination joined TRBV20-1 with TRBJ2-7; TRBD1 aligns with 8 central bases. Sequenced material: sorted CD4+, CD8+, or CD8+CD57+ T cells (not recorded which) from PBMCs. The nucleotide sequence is TGCAGTGCTAGAACAGGGGGCTCCTACGAGCAGTACTTC. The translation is CSARTGGSYEQYF.